This T cell receptor (beta chain) came from a study of blood T cell repertoires in COVID-19. The CDR3 length is 14 residues. The V gene's germline CDR1 is SNHLY and CDR2 FYNNEI. Losses at the gene ends were 7 bases for V and 4 bases for J; bases not matched to a gene: 4. Produced via immunoSEQ multiplex PCR; TCRdb's table is partial and in-frame only. The sample lists about 150,000 clones, approximately 85% occurring once. The rearrangement uses TRBV2 and TRBJ2-2; 9 positions match TRBD1. Sequencing used peripheral blood. This receptor was taken from a woman aged 60-75 years with COVID-19, enrolled during active disease. In DNA, the CDR3 is TGTGCCAGCACTCCGGACAGGGGCACCGGGGAGCTGTTTTTT. Encoded protein: CASTPDRGTGELFF. Supplemented by reference TRBV2 and TRBJ2-2, the full variable domain reads EPEVTQTPSHQVTQMGQEVILRCVPISNHLYFYWYRQILGQKVEFLVSFYNNEISEKSEIFDDQFSVERPDGSNFTLKIRSTKLEDSAMYFCASTPDRGTGELFFGEGSRLTVL.